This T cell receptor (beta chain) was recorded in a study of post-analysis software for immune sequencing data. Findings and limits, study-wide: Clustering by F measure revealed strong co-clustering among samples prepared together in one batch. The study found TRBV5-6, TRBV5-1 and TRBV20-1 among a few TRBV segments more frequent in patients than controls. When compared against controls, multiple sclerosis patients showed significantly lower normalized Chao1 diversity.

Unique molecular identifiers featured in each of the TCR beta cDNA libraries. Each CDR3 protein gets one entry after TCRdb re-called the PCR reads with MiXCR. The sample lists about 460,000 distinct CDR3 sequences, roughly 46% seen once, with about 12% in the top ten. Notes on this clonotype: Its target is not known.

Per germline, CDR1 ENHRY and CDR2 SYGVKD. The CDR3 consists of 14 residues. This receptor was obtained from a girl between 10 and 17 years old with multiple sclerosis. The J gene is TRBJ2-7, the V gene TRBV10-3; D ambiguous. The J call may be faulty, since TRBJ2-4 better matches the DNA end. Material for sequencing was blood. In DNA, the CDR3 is TGTGCCATCAGTGAGAGACAAGGTATGGACATTCAGTACTTC. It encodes CAISERQGMDIQYF.